This T cell receptor beta chain comes out of a study of blood T cells in healthy people across ages. Study findings and constraints: No one knew whether donors had CMV, which possibly confounded expanded clonotype changes. Higher diversity, along with more naive CD4+ cells, distinguished long-lived donors from aged donors. The fall in TCR beta diversity per million T cells was roughly linear with age.

A second PCR, run for roughly 7 to 12 cycles, used a sample-barcoded 5' primer plus a J-beta primer mix. The yield of each sample was at least 2.5 million CDR3-containing paired-end reads. TCRdb analysed the 5' RACE reads with MiXCR anew, one entry per CDR3 protein. The profile covers roughly 860,000 distinct CDR3 sequences, with 62% appearing a single time and approximately 30% taken by the ten largest. This clonotype showed up just a few times. As yet, its antigen is unknown. CDR3 length equals 12 residues. V was shortened by 6 bases and J by 6 bases, with 9 bases between the two germline ends. Sequenced: blood. This clonotype originated in a man younger than 40 in good health. The gene calls are TRBV12-3 or TRBV12-4 and TRBJ1-5; D gene uncertain. CDR3 sequence (DNA): TGTGCCAGCAGCCCTCCCGCTCAGCCCCAGCATTTT. Translation gives CASSPPAQPQHF.